This is a list of T cell receptor beta chains from one sample in a study of T cell therapy after organ transplantation. Assay: immunoSEQ multiplex PCR; the TCRdb copy retains only in-frame clones and omits some. Of 15,000 to 20,000 clones listed, about four fifths are singletons. The antigens these receptors bind are not known. The sequenced sample was CD8+ T cells from blood, obtained after autologous CMV-specific T cell therapy. These receptors all stem from a human patient who had received a solid organ transplant and had CMV disease. Some T cells may be provided by the graft donor. Each CDR3 is given with its conserved first and last residue. D genes are given only for firm matches. The size of a clone is reported for some rows only, either as once, few or many, or as a class for expanded clones.

abundance: -
d_gene: -
j_gene: TRBJ1-1
v_gene: TRBV10-3
CDR3nt: TGTGCCACTGACGATTGGAACACTGAAGCTTTCTTT
CDR3aa: CATDDWNTEAFF

abundance: -
d_gene: -
j_gene: TRBJ1-1
v_gene: TRBV13
CDR3nt: TGTGCCAGCAGCTTAGGGCAGGGAGGCACTGAAGCTTTCTTT
CDR3aa: CASSLGQGGTEAFF

abundance: -
d_gene: -
j_gene: TRBJ1-1
v_gene: TRBV4-1
CDR3nt: TGCGCCAGCAGCCACGCAGGGAAAATGAACACTGAAGCTTTCTTT
CDR3aa: CASSHAGKMNTEAFF

abundance: -
d_gene: -
j_gene: TRBJ2-7
v_gene: TRBV13
CDR3nt: TGTGCCAGCAGCTTGCTGTTCCCTGGGGCAGCCGCCCCCAACGAGCAGTACTTC
CDR3aa: CASSLLFPGAAAPNEQYF

abundance: -
d_gene: TRBD1
j_gene: TRBJ1-6
v_gene: TRBV2
CDR3nt: TGTGCCAGCGAGGTGGTACAGGGGGGGAGCTCCTATAATTCACCCCTCCACTTT
CDR3aa: CASEVVQGGSSYNSPLHF

abundance: -
d_gene: -
j_gene: TRBJ1-1
v_gene: TRBV5-1
CDR3nt: TGCGCCAGCAGCTTGGCCACGGAGAACACTGAAGCTTTCTTT
CDR3aa: CASSLATENTEAFF

abundance: -
d_gene: -
j_gene: TRBJ2-7
v_gene: TRBV6-5
CDR3nt: TGTGCCAGCAGTGACTTCGAATCCGAGCAGTACTTC
CDR3aa: CASSDFESEQYF

abundance: -
d_gene: TRBD1
j_gene: TRBJ1-1
v_gene: TRBV7-6
CDR3nt: TGTGCCAGCAGCTTACTAGGACAGGGGGCAGGGGGTGGGACTGAAGCTTTCTTT
CDR3aa: CASSLLGQGAGGGTEAFF

abundance: -
d_gene: -
j_gene: TRBJ1-5
v_gene: TRBV27
CDR3nt: TGTGCCAGCAGTTTCCCATACAGGGTTCCCAATCAGCCCCAGCATTTT
CDR3aa: CASSFPYRVPNQPQHF

abundance: -
d_gene: -
j_gene: TRBJ2-6
v_gene: TRBV6-6
CDR3nt: TGTGCCACAAACCGGGACGGAAATGGGGCCAACGTCCTGACTTTC
CDR3aa: CATNRDGNGANVLTF

abundance: few
d_gene: TRBD1
j_gene: TRBJ1-5
v_gene: TRBV2
CDR3nt: TGTGCCAGCAGTGAAATGCGCCAGGGGGCCGGTCAGCCCCAGCATTTT
CDR3aa: CASSEMRQGAGQPQHF

abundance: -
d_gene: -
j_gene: TRBJ1-3
v_gene: TRBV7-6
CDR3nt: TGTGCCAGCAGCCCCGGGCCCGGCTCTGGAAACACCATATATTTT
CDR3aa: CASSPGPGSGNTIYF

abundance: -
d_gene: -
j_gene: TRBJ1-1
v_gene: TRBV7-8
CDR3nt: TGTGCCAGCAGCTTAGGCAGGAACACTGAAGCTTTCTTT
CDR3aa: CASSLGRNTEAFF

abundance: -
d_gene: -
j_gene: TRBJ2-7
v_gene: TRBV7-8
CDR3nt: TGTGCCAGCAGCCTCACAGGGAGAGGCTACGAGCAGTACTTC
CDR3aa: CASSLTGRGYEQYF

abundance: -
d_gene: -
j_gene: TRBJ2-5
v_gene: TRBV1
CDR3nt: TGCACCCCTCAGGCCCGGCTCCAAGAGACCCAGTACTTC
CDR3aa: CTPQARLQETQYF

abundance: -
d_gene: -
j_gene: TRBJ1-1
v_gene: TRBV2
CDR3nt: TGTGCCAGCACTGAGTGGGGGGGCAGGTCTGAAGCTTTCTTT
CDR3aa: CASTEWGGRSEAFF

abundance: -
d_gene: -
j_gene: TRBJ1-1
v_gene: TRBV7-6
CDR3nt: TGTGCCAGCAGCTTAGATTCGCAGACTGAAGCTTTCTTT
CDR3aa: CASSLDSQTEAFF

abundance: -
d_gene: -
j_gene: TRBJ2-3
v_gene: TRBV2
CDR3nt: TGTGCCAGCAGTGCTTGGGGCACAGATACGCAGTATTTT
CDR3aa: CASSAWGTDTQYF

abundance: -
d_gene: -
j_gene: TRBJ1-1
v_gene: TRBV2
CDR3nt: TGTGCCAGCATGAAGGCGCGGGACAAAAACACTGAAGCTTTCTTT
CDR3aa: CASMKARDKNTEAFF

abundance: -
d_gene: -
j_gene: TRBJ1-2
v_gene: TRBV30
CDR3nt: TGTGCCTGGACGTTGCGGGGGGGCTACACCTTC
CDR3aa: CAWTLRGGYTF

abundance: -
d_gene: TRBD1
j_gene: TRBJ1-2
v_gene: TRBV7-9
CDR3nt: TGTGCCAGCAGCTGGGACAGGGGATATGGCTACACCTTC
CDR3aa: CASSWDRGYGYTF

abundance: once
d_gene: TRBD1
j_gene: TRBJ2-3
v_gene: TRBV4-2
CDR3nt: TGTGCCAGCAGCCAATCCCCGGGACAGGGCTTCACAGATACGCAGTATTTT
CDR3aa: CASSQSPGQGFTDTQYF

abundance: -
d_gene: TRBD1
j_gene: TRBJ1-2
v_gene: TRBV11-2
CDR3nt: TGTGCCAGCAGCTTAAGCGCCAGGGGGGGAACAGGGCTTTTATATGGCTACACCTTC
CDR3aa: CASSLSARGGTGLLYGYTF

abundance: -
d_gene: -
j_gene: TRBJ2-7
v_gene: TRBV27
CDR3nt: TGTGCCAGCGCCCACTTAGGGGGTTTGGGCGAGCAGTACTTC
CDR3aa: CASAHLGGLGEQYF

abundance: -
d_gene: -
j_gene: TRBJ2-1
v_gene: TRBV6-5
CDR3nt: TGTGCCAGCAGTTACTCCTCTAGGGCAGCTCAGTTCTTC
CDR3aa: CASSYSSRAAQFF

abundance: -
d_gene: TRBD2
j_gene: TRBJ2-7
v_gene: TRBV5-6
CDR3nt: TGTGCCAGCAGCGGGACTAGCGGGGGGATGTACGAGCAGTACTTC
CDR3aa: CASSGTSGGMYEQYF

abundance: -
d_gene: TRBD1
j_gene: TRBJ2-7
v_gene: TRBV5-1
CDR3nt: TGCGCCAGCCGACAGGGGGGGAGCAGATCCTACGAGCAGTACTTC
CDR3aa: CASRQGGSRSYEQYF

abundance: -
d_gene: TRBD1
j_gene: TRBJ1-2
v_gene: TRBV4-3
CDR3nt: TGCGCCAGCAGAGGGGGGCAGGGGGGAGTTTATGGCTACACCTTC
CDR3aa: CASRGGQGGVYGYTF

abundance: -
d_gene: -
j_gene: TRBJ1-3
v_gene: TRBV5-5
CDR3nt: TGTGCCAGCAGCCAAACCACGGGGTGGGGGCAGTCTGGAAACACCATATATTTT
CDR3aa: CASSQTTGWGQSGNTIYF

abundance: -
d_gene: -
j_gene: TRBJ2-1
v_gene: TRBV11-2
CDR3nt: TGTGCCAGCAGCCAGGCGGGGACTTTGCATGAGCAGTTCTTC
CDR3aa: CASSQAGTLHEQFF

abundance: -
d_gene: -
j_gene: TRBJ2-3
v_gene: TRBV14
CDR3nt: TGTGCCAGCAGCCACTTTAGCACAGATACGCAGTATTTT
CDR3aa: CASSHFSTDTQYF

abundance: -
d_gene: -
j_gene: TRBJ1-1
v_gene: TRBV5-1
CDR3nt: TGCGCCAGCAGCCCACGTCCCAGTGGTCCCACTGAAGCTTTCTTT
CDR3aa: CASSPRPSGPTEAFF

abundance: -
d_gene: -
j_gene: TRBJ2-5
v_gene: TRBV7-9
CDR3nt: TGTGCCAGCAGCTCAGACAGCCAAGAGACCCAGTACTTC
CDR3aa: CASSSDSQETQYF

abundance: -
d_gene: -
j_gene: TRBJ1-2
v_gene: TRBV28
CDR3nt: TGTGCCAGCAGTTTACCCGGGACCGGCCTCGGAGGGGCCTATGGCTACACCTTC
CDR3aa: CASSLPGTGLGGAYGYTF

abundance: -
d_gene: -
j_gene: TRBJ2-2
v_gene: TRBV6-5
CDR3nt: TGTGCCAGCAGTTACTCGGGCTCAGTCACCGGGGAGCTGTTTTTT
CDR3aa: CASSYSGSVTGELFF

abundance: -
d_gene: -
j_gene: TRBJ1-5
v_gene: TRBV2
CDR3nt: TGTGCCAGCAGTACAGGGCAGACTAGCAATCAGCCCCAGCATTTT
CDR3aa: CASSTGQTSNQPQHF

abundance: -
d_gene: TRBD1
j_gene: TRBJ1-5
v_gene: TRBV27
CDR3nt: TGTGCCAGCAGTCCCGTGGGACAGGGCAATCAGCCCCAGCATTTT
CDR3aa: CASSPVGQGNQPQHF

abundance: -
d_gene: -
j_gene: TRBJ1-1
v_gene: TRBV2
CDR3nt: TGTGCCAGCAGTGATTTTGCAACTGTGAACACTGAAGCTTTCTTT
CDR3aa: CASSDFATVNTEAFF

abundance: -
d_gene: -
j_gene: TRBJ2-5
v_gene: TRBV25-1
CDR3nt: TGTGCCAGCAGTGGAGGGCCTGGGAGAGAGACCCAGTACTTC
CDR3aa: CASSGGPGRETQYF

abundance: -
d_gene: -
j_gene: TRBJ1-4
v_gene: TRBV4-1
CDR3nt: TGCGCCAGCAGCCAGGGGGGAGGGGTGACTAATGAAAAACTGTTTTTT
CDR3aa: CASSQGGGVTNEKLFF

abundance: -
d_gene: -
j_gene: TRBJ2-1
v_gene: TRBV6-1
CDR3nt: TGTGCCAGCAGTGAAGCGCTCGGACAGTACAATGAGCAGTTCTTC
CDR3aa: CASSEALGQYNEQFF

abundance: few
d_gene: -
j_gene: TRBJ1-3
v_gene: TRBV4-3
CDR3nt: TGCGCCAGCAGCCAAGTGAACGGAAGAACCATATATTTT
CDR3aa: CASSQVNGRTIYF

abundance: -
d_gene: -
j_gene: TRBJ2-7
v_gene: TRBV4-2
CDR3nt: TGTGCCAGCAGCGATGGAGACGACCCATCCTACGAGCAGTACTTC
CDR3aa: CASSDGDDPSYEQYF

abundance: -
d_gene: -
j_gene: TRBJ1-5
v_gene: TRBV7-9
CDR3nt: TGTGCCAGCAGCTTAGAGGGGGGGAGAAATCAGCCCCAGCATTTT
CDR3aa: CASSLEGGRNQPQHF

abundance: -
d_gene: -
j_gene: TRBJ2-5
v_gene: TRBV5-1
CDR3nt: TGCGCCAGTAGCACAGGAACCGACTTACAAGAGACCCAGTACTTC
CDR3aa: CASSTGTDLQETQYF

abundance: -
d_gene: -
j_gene: TRBJ2-1
v_gene: TRBV19
CDR3nt: TGTGCCAGTAGGTTGCGGGGTTACTACAATGAGCAGTTCTTC
CDR3aa: CASRLRGYYNEQFF

abundance: -
d_gene: -
j_gene: TRBJ1-4
v_gene: TRBV23-1
CDR3nt: TGCGCCAGCAGTCAATCACGGGGGGCGACTAATGAAAAACTGTTTTTT
CDR3aa: CASSQSRGATNEKLFF

abundance: -
d_gene: -
j_gene: TRBJ2-3
v_gene: TRBV7-2
CDR3nt: TGTGCCAGCAGCCTAGGGGGTACAGATACGCAGTATTTT
CDR3aa: CASSLGGTDTQYF

abundance: -
d_gene: -
j_gene: TRBJ2-7
v_gene: TRBV7-9
CDR3nt: TGTGCCAGCAGCTTAAAGACAGATTACTACGAGCAGTACTTC
CDR3aa: CASSLKTDYYEQYF

abundance: -
d_gene: -
j_gene: TRBJ1-4
v_gene: TRBV4-1
CDR3nt: TGCGCCAGCAGCCACCAGAAGGGGATGGGAGAAACTAATGAAAAACTGTTTTTT
CDR3aa: CASSHQKGMGETNEKLFF

abundance: -
d_gene: -
j_gene: TRBJ1-4
v_gene: TRBV2
CDR3nt: TGTGCCAGCAGGGGACGGGGGCAAGATAATGAAAAACTGTTTTTT
CDR3aa: CASRGRGQDNEKLFF

abundance: -
d_gene: -
j_gene: TRBJ2-1
v_gene: TRBV30
CDR3nt: TGTGCCTGGAGTGCGTACAATGAGCAGTTCTTC
CDR3aa: CAWSAYNEQFF

abundance: -
d_gene: -
j_gene: TRBJ1-3
v_gene: TRBV4-3
CDR3nt: TGCGCCAGCAGCCAAGATGGGGACTCTGGAAACACCATATATTTT
CDR3aa: CASSQDGDSGNTIYF

abundance: -
d_gene: -
j_gene: TRBJ2-5
v_gene: TRBV21-1
CDR3nt: TGTGCCAGCAGCAAAGAGGTTGGCAGGCCAAAAGAGACCCAGTACTTC
CDR3aa: CASSKEVGRPKETQYF

abundance: -
d_gene: -
j_gene: TRBJ2-7
v_gene: TRBV7-3
CDR3nt: TGTGCCAGCAGTTCCGACCCCGATGGAGGGCAGTACTTC
CDR3aa: CASSSDPDGGQYF

abundance: -
d_gene: -
j_gene: TRBJ1-1
v_gene: TRBV30
CDR3nt: TGTGCCTGCAGGCAGCCAAACACTGAAGCTTTCTTT
CDR3aa: CACRQPNTEAFF

abundance: -
d_gene: TRBD1
j_gene: TRBJ1-2
v_gene: TRBV5-1
CDR3nt: TGCGCCAGCAGCCCTGTCCCGGGACAGGGAACTAACTATGGCTACACCTTC
CDR3aa: CASSPVPGQGTNYGYTF